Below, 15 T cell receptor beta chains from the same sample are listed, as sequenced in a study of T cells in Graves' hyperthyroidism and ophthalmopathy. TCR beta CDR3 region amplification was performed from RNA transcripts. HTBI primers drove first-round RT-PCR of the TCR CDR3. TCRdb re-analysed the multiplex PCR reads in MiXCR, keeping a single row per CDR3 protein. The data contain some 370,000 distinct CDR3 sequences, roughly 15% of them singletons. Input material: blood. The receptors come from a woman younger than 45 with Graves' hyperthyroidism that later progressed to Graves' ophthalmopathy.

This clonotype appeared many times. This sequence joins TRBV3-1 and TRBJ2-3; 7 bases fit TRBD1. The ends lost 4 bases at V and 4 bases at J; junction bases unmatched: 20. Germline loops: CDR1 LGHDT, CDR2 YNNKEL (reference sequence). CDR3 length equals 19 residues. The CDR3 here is CASSPWPKYDRVPSDTQYF. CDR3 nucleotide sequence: TGTGCCAGCAGCCCTTGGCCCAAATATGACAGGGTGCCGTCAGATACGCAGTATTTT.

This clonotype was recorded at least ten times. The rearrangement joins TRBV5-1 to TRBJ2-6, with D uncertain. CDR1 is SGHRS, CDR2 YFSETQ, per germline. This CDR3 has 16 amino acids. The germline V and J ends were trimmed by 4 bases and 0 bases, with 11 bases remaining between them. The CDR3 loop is CASSPHGSSGANVLTF. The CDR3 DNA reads TGCGCCAGCAGCCCACACGGTAGCTCTGGGGCCAACGTCCTGACTTTC.

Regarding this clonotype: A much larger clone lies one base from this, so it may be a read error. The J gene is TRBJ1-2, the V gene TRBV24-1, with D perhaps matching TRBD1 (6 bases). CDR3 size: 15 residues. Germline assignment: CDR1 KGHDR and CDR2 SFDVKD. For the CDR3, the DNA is TGTGCCACCAGTGACAAAACAGGGAATAACTATGGCTGCACCTTC. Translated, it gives CATSDKTGNNYGCTF.

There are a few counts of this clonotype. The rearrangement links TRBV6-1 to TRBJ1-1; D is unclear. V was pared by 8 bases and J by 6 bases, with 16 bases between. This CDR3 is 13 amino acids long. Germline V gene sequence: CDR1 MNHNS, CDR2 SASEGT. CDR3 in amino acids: CASPASPGPEAFF. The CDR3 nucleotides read TGTGCCAGCCCCGCGAGTCCGGGCCCTGAAGCTTTCTTT.

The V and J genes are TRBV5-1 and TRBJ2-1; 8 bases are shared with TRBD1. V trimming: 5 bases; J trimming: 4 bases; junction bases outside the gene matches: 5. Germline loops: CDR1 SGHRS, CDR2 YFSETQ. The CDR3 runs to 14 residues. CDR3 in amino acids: CASREGTGYNEQFF. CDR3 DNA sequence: TGCGCCAGCAGAGAGGGGACAGGTTACAATGAGCAGTTCTTC.

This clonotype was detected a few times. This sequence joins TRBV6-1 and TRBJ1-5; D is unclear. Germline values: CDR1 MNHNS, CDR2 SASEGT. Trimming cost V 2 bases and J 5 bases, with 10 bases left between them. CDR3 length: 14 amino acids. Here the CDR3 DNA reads TGTGCCAGCAGTGAAAACTTAGGGTATCAGCCCCAGCATTTT. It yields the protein CASSENLGYQPQHF.

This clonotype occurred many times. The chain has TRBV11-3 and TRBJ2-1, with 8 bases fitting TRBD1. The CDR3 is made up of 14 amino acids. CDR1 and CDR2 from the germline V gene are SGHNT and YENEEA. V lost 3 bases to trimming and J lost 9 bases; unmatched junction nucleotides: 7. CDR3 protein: CASSLSQGAGEQFF. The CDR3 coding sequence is TGTGCCAGCAGCTTGTCGCAGGGGGCCGGTGAGCAGTTCTTC.

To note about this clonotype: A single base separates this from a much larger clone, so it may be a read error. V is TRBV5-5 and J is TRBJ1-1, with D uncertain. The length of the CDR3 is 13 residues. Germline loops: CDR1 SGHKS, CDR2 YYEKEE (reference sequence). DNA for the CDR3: TGTGCCAGCAGACTGACGGGGAACACTGAAGGTTTCTTT. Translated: CASRLTGNTEGFF.

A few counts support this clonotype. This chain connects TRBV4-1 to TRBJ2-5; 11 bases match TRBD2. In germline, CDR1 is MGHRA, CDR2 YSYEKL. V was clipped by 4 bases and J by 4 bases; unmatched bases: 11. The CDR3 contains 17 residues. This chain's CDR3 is CASSPSASGRPPETQYF. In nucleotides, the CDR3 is TGCGCCAGCAGCCCGAGCGCTAGCGGGAGGCCCCCAGAGACCCAGTACTTC.

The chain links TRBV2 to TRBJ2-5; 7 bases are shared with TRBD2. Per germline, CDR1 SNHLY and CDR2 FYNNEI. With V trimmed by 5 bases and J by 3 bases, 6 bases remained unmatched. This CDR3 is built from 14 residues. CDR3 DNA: TGTGCCAGCAGTCCGAGACTAGCTAAAGAGACCCAGTACTTC. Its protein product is CASSPRLAKETQYF.

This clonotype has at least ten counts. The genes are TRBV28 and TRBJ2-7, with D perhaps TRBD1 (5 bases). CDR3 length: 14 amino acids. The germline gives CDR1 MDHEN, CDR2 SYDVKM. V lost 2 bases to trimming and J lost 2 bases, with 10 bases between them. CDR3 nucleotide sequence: TGTGCCAGCAGTTTAAACAGGTTTCCCTACGAGCAGTACTTC. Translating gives CASSLNRFPYEQYF. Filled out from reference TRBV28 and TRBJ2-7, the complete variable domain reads DVKVTQSSRYLVKRTGEKVFLECVQDMDHENMFWYRQDPGLGLRLIYFSYDVKMKEKGDIPEGYSVSREKKERFSLILESASTNQTSMYLCASSLNRFPYEQYFGPGTRLTVT.

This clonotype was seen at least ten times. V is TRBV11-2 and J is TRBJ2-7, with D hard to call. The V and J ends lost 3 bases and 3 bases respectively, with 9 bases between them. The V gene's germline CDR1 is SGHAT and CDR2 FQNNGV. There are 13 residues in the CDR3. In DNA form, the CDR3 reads TGTGCCAGCAGCTTCGACAACTACTACGAGCAGTACTTC. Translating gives CASSFDNYYEQYF.

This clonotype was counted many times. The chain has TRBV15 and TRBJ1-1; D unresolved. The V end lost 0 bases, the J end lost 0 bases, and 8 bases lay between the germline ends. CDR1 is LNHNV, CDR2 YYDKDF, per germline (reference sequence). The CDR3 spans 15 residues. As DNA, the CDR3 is TGTGCCACCAGCAGAGATCTGTCGATGAACACTGAAGCTTTCTTT. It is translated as CATSRDLSMNTEAFF.

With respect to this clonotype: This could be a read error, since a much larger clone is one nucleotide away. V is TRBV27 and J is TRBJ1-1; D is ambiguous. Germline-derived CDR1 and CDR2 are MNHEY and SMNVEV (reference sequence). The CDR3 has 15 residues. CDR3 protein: CAISLSPTGATEAFF. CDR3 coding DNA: TGTGCCATCAGTTTATCCCCAACGGGTGCGACTGAAGCTTTCTTT.

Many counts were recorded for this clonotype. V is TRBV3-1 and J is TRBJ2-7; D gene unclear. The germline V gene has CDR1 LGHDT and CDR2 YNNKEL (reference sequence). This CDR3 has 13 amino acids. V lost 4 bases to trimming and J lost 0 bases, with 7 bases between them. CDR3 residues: CASSPESSYEQYF. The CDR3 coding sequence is TGTGCCAGCAGCCCGGAAAGCTCCTACGAGCAGTACTTC.